The 9 T cell receptor beta chains below come from one sample, sequenced in a study of long-term antiretroviral therapy in people with HIV. An immunoSEQ assay, version v3.0, was performed at survey level. The method was immunoSEQ multiplex PCR; TCRdb's version includes in-frame clones alone and lacks a portion of them. The sample yields fewer than 30,000 clones, roughly 80% seen once. Here the sequenced sample was unsorted PBMCs, taken 3 years after starting antiretroviral therapy. These receptors were collected from a man aged 35 to 55 with HIV.

This clone has more than one count but fewer than ten. The chain couples TRBV7-9 to TRBJ1-5; maybe TRBD1 (6 bases). CDR1 is SEHNR, CDR2 FQNEAQ, per germline (reference sequence). CDR3 length: 14 residues. The ends were cut back, 5 bases at V and 4 bases at J, with 12 bases in the middle. CDR3 in amino acids: CASSRDKGNQPQHF. DNA for the CDR3: TGTGCCAGCAGCCGGGACAAAGGAAATCAGCCCCAGCATTTT.

The V and J genes are TRBV27 and TRBJ2-7; 10 bases fit TRBD1. Germline loops: CDR1 MNHEY, CDR2 SMNVEV (reference sequence). After removal of 5 bases from V and 4 bases from J, the junction contained 8 bases not matched to a gene. The CDR3 runs 15 residues. CDR3 sequence reads: CASSLGQGRFYEQYF. The CDR3 DNA sequence: TGTGCCAGCAGTCTGGGACAGGGGAGGTTTTACGAGCAGTACTTC.

The J gene is TRBJ2-3, the V gene TRBV7-2; tentatively, D is TRBD2 (7 bases). The germline V and J ends were trimmed by 4 bases and 0 bases, with 14 bases remaining between them. Germline loops: CDR1 SGHTA, CDR2 FQGNSA. CDR3 length: 16 amino acids. CDR3 sequence: CASSYGGAPSTDTQYF. In nucleotides, the CDR3 is TGTGCCAGCAGCTATGGGGGGGCCCCTAGCACAGATACGCAGTATTTT. The full variable domain, with the rest looked up from reference TRBV7-2 and TRBJ2-3, is GAGVSQSPSNKVTEKGKDVELRCDPISGHTALYWYRQSLGQGLEFLIYFQGNSAPDKSGLPSDRFSAERTGGSVSTLTIQRTQQEDSAVYLCASSYGGAPSTDTQYFGPGTRLTVL.

The V call is TRBV15, the J call TRBJ1-5; a possible D gene is TRBD1 (5 bases). Trimming left V 1 base short and J 8 bases short, with 21 bases between. Per the germline V gene, CDR1 is LNHNV and CDR2 is YYDKDF (reference sequence). This CDR3 comprises 17 residues. The CDR3: CATSRVGGPSEKEPQHF. As DNA, the CDR3 is TGTGCCACCAGCAGAGTTGGGGGACCCAGCGAGAAGGAGCCCCAGCATTTT.

The genes are TRBV7-8 and TRBJ2-7; unclear D gene. Per germline, CDR1 SGHVS and CDR2 FQNEAQ. The CDR3 runs 16 residues. V lost 5 bases to trimming and J lost 1 base, with 18 bases between them. The CDR3 reads CASSLSAGLRSYEQYF. Here the CDR3 DNA reads TGTGCCAGCAGCCTTTCCGCCGGGCTGAGATCCTACGAGCAGTACTTC.

The chain couples TRBV11-2 to TRBJ2-1; tentative D call: TRBD1 (6 bases). V gave up 5 bases and J gave up 2 bases, with 10 bases separating them. The CDR3 extends over 14 amino acids. Germline V CDR1 and CDR2: SGHAT, FQNNGV. The CDR3 coding sequence is TGTGCCAGCAGCACAGGGATCCCCTACAATGAGCAGTTCTTC. This encodes CASSTGIPYNEQFF.

V gene TRBV5-4 combines with J gene TRBJ2-5; a possible D gene is TRBD1 (5 bases). The CDR3 covers 14 residues. Germline V lookup: CDR1 SGHNT, CDR2 YYREEE (reference sequence). Deletions cut 0 bases from V and 6 bases from J, with 12 bases between. The CDR3: CASSLEGPRQTQYF. The CDR3 nucleotides are TGTGCCAGCAGCTTGGAGGGGCCTAGACAGACCCAGTACTTC.

The chain combines TRBV25-1 with TRBJ1-1; D unresolved. The germline V and J ends were trimmed by 3 bases and 1 base, with 18 bases remaining between them. The CDR3 length is 17 residues. Germline V gene sequence: CDR1 MGHDK, CDR2 SYGVNS. The chain's CDR3 is CASSEAMIGLRNTEAFF. The CDR3 DNA follows: TGTGCCAGCAGTGAGGCCATGATAGGTTTAAGGAACACTGAAGCTTTCTTT.

The chain employs TRBV29-1 and TRBJ2-1; D possibly corresponds to TRBD2 (6 bases). From germline, CDR1 is SQVTM and CDR2 ANQGSEA. V was shortened by 1 base and J by 6 bases, with 25 bases between the two germline ends. This CDR3 spans 18 amino acids. The chain's CDR3 is CSVEGDPGEIPSLNEQFF. DNA of the CDR3: TGCAGCGTTGAAGGGGACCCGGGGGAGATTCCTTCTCTCAATGAGCAGTTCTTC.